These T cell receptor beta chains were read from a single sample in a study of blood T cell repertoires in COVID-19. Some clones are missing from TCRdb's copy, which holds only in-frame ones; the method was immunoSEQ multiplex PCR. This table has some 510,000 clones, 88% appearing once. Sequencing was performed on PBMCs or T cells enriched from blood (not recorded which). These receptors all come from a woman aged 40 to 50 who had recovered from COVID-19. Each CDR3 is given with its conserved first and last residue. The D gene is left open where the match is weak. Not every row has a clone size; where given, it reads once, few, many or a size class.

d_gene: NA
j_gene: TRBJ2-6
abundance: NA
v_gene: TRBV19
CDR3aa: CASSITGAGANVLTF
CDR3nt: TGTGCCAGTAGTATTACCGGGGCTGGGGCCAACGTCCTGACTTTC

d_gene: NA
j_gene: TRBJ1-3
abundance: NA
v_gene: TRBV10-2
CDR3aa: CASAQGGNTIYF
CDR3nt: TGCGCCAGCGCCCAGGGCGGAAACACCATATATTTT

d_gene: TRBD1
j_gene: TRBJ1-3
abundance: NA
v_gene: TRBV19
CDR3aa: CASSIRSWTGGRNTIYF
CDR3nt: TGTGCCAGTAGTATAAGGAGCTGGACAGGGGGTCGAAACACCATATATTTT

d_gene: NA
j_gene: TRBJ2-5
abundance: NA
v_gene: TRBV27
CDR3aa: CASSFGLRETQYF
CDR3nt: TGTGCCAGCAGTTTTGGACTTAGGGAGACCCAGTACTTC

d_gene: TRBD1
j_gene: TRBJ1-1
abundance: NA
v_gene: TRBV5-1
CDR3aa: CASSFSLGQYTEAFF
CDR3nt: TGCGCCAGCAGCTTTTCATTGGGACAGTACACTGAAGCTTTCTTT

d_gene: NA
j_gene: TRBJ2-7
abundance: NA
v_gene: TRBV5-1
CDR3aa: CASTLGVGSSYEQYF
CDR3nt: TGCGCCAGCACCCTTGGGGTAGGGAGCTCCTACGAGCAGTACTTC

d_gene: TRBD1
j_gene: TRBJ1-2
abundance: NA
v_gene: TRBV19
CDR3aa: CASSDTGDRYRYTF
CDR3nt: TGTGCCAGTAGTGATACAGGGGACCGTTATCGCTACACCTTC

d_gene: NA
j_gene: TRBJ1-3
abundance: NA
v_gene: TRBV7-6
CDR3aa: CASSRIAGAGNTIYF
CDR3nt: TGTGCCAGCAGCCGCATAGCGGGGGCTGGAAACACCATATATTTT

d_gene: TRBD1
j_gene: TRBJ1-2
abundance: NA
v_gene: TRBV5-1
CDR3aa: CASSLDTTGGRYGYTF
CDR3nt: TGCGCCAGCAGCTTGGATACCACAGGGGGCCGCTATGGCTACACCTTC

d_gene: NA
j_gene: TRBJ2-3
abundance: NA
v_gene: TRBV11-2
CDR3aa: CASRSTGRGTDTQYF
CDR3nt: TGTGCCAGCAGGTCTACAGGCCGGGGGACAGATACGCAGTATTTT

d_gene: NA
j_gene: TRBJ1-2
abundance: NA
v_gene: TRBV7-9
CDR3aa: CASSSDRSYGYTF
CDR3nt: TGTGCCAGCAGCTCCGACAGGTCTTATGGCTACACCTTC

d_gene: NA
j_gene: TRBJ1-1
abundance: few
v_gene: TRBV27
CDR3aa: CASRLQGHPTEAFF
CDR3nt: TGTGCCAGCAGGCTCCAGGGCCACCCCACTGAAGCTTTCTTT

d_gene: NA
j_gene: TRBJ2-5
abundance: NA
v_gene: TRBV25-1
CDR3aa: CASSEFRSGETQYF
CDR3nt: TGTGCCAGCAGTGAATTTCGGTCAGGAGAGACCCAGTACTTC

d_gene: NA
j_gene: TRBJ1-4
abundance: NA
v_gene: TRBV28
CDR3aa: CASSASLLSGEKLFF
CDR3nt: TGTGCCAGCAGTGCTAGCTTACTATCGGGGGAAAAACTGTTTTTT